This TCR beta chain was sequenced during a study of control samples from healthy donors and cancer patients. Libraries were prepared by immunoSEQ multiplex PCR; TCRdb keeps only in-frame clonotypes and omits some of them. The sample has about 12,000 clones, approximately 94% seen once. The material sequenced was PBMCs. This TCR was recovered from a man aged 65-85 years with head and neck cancer.

The CDR3 region has the DNA TGTGCCAGCAGGGGGGCCTTCTCGGACTATGGCTACACCTTC. Amino acid sequence: CASRGAFSDYGYTF. This chain connects TRBV5-4 to TRBJ1-2; D may be TRBD1 (6 bases). Germline lookup yields CDR1 SGHNT and CDR2 YYREEE (reference sequence). Trimming left V 5 bases short and J 3 bases short, with 14 bases between. The CDR3 contains 14 residues.